This is a list of T cell receptor beta chains from one sample in a study of blood T cell repertoires in COVID-19. Sequencing was performed with immunoSEQ multiplex PCR; in TCRdb, only in-frame clones are kept and a portion is missing. The repertoire holds some 250,000 clones, with 65% to 85% as singletons. The specimen was peripheral blood. All receptors come from a woman aged 80 or over with acute or convalescent COVID-19. CDR3s include the opening cysteine and the closing phenylalanine or tryptophan. A D gene is named only where the DNA matches it firmly. Size is omitted from some rows. Given values are once, few, many or a class for expanded clones.

clone_size d_call j_call v_call cdr3_aa cdr3_nt
NA NA TRBJ2-3 TRBV6-5 CASRRPQGTDTQYF TGTGCCAGCCGTAGACCGCAGGGAACAGATACGCAGTATTTT
NA TRBD1 TRBJ1-1 TRBV18 CASSPPTGIAEAFF TGTGCCAGCTCACCACCGACAGGGATTGCTGAAGCTTTCTTT
NA TRBD1 TRBJ2-1 TRBV29-1 CSVVGTAYNEQFF TGCAGCGTTGTCGGGACAGCGTACAATGAGCAGTTCTTC
many NA TRBJ1-4 TRBV2 CASSAGLTEKLFF TGTGCCAGCAGCGCCGGACTAACTGAAAAACTGTTTTTT
NA TRBD1 TRBJ2-1 TRBV6-5 CASRRDRANNEQFF TGTGCCAGCCGACGGGACAGGGCAAACAATGAGCAGTTCTTC
NA TRBD1 TRBJ2-7 TRBV15 CATSRDNRVRTGYEQYF TGTGCCACCAGCAGAGATAATAGGGTTCGGACAGGCTACGAGCAGTACTTC
NA NA TRBJ2-7 TRBV5-1 CASSLGAGYEQYF TGCGCCAGCAGCCTGGGTGCGGGTTACGAGCAGTACTTC
few TRBD2 TRBJ2-1 TRBV5-4 CASSPLAGGLNEQFF TGTGCCAGCAGTCCGCTAGCGGGAGGTCTCAATGAGCAGTTCTTC
NA TRBD2 TRBJ2-5 TRBV6-6 CASSYSRTSGEETQYF TGTGCCAGCAGTTACTCCCGGACTAGCGGAGAAGAGACCCAGTACTTC
NA TRBD1 TRBJ2-5 TRBV20-1 CSASRGPSQETQYF TGCAGTGCTAGTAGGGGGCCGAGCCAAGAGACCCAGTACTTC
NA TRBD1 TRBJ1-4 TRBV9 CASSVGTGGGEKLFF TGTGCCAGCAGCGTAGGGACAGGGGGAGGTGAAAAACTGTTTTTT
NA NA TRBJ2-1 TRBV28 CASSLSGDEQFF TGTGCCAGCAGTTTATCGGGTGATGAGCAGTTCTTC
NA TRBD1 TRBJ1-4 TRBV19 CASSMRQGDEKLFF TGTGCCAGTAGTATGAGACAGGGGGATGAAAAACTGTTTTTT
few NA TRBJ2-1 TRBV12-5 CASGLYNEQFF TGTGCTAGTGGCCTTTACAATGAGCAGTTCTTC
NA NA TRBJ1-4 TRBV9 CASSVATWGDEKLFF TGTGCCAGCAGCGTAGCCACCTGGGGGGATGAAAAACTGTTTTTT
NA TRBD1 TRBJ1-2 TRBV27 CASRLTGEGGYTF TGTGCCAGCAGGCTGACAGGGGAGGGAGGCTACACCTTC
NA NA TRBJ1-6 TRBV30 CAWSVTGLASWPLHF TGTGCCTGGAGTGTAACGGGGTTGGCCTCCTGGCCCCTCCACTTT
NA NA TRBJ1-1 TRBV7-8 CASSPVVGLTLEAFF TGTGCCAGCAGCCCTGTAGTGGGACTTACCCTCGAAGCTTTCTTT